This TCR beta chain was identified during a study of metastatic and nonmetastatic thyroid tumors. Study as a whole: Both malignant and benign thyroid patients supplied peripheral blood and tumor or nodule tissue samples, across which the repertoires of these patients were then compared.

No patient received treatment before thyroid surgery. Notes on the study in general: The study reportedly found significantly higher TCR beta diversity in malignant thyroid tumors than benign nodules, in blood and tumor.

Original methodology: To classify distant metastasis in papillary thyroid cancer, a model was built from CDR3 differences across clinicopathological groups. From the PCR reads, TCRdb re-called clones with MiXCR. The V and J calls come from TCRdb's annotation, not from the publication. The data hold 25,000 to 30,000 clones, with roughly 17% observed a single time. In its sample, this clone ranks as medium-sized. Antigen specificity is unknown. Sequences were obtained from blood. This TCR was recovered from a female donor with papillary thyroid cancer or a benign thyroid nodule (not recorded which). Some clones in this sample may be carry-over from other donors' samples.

CDR3 sequence reads: CASSPGTGPGETQYF. DNA for the CDR3: TGTGCCAGCAGTCCCGGGACAGGCCCAGGGGAGACCCAGTACTTC. The V call is TRBV6-1, the J call TRBJ2-5; TRBD1 matches 8 bases. CDR1 is MNHNS and CDR2 is SASEGT in the germline V gene. This CDR3 is built from 15 residues. After removal of 5 bases from V and 5 bases from J, the junction contained 10 bases not matched to a gene.